The 5 T cell receptor beta chains below come from one sample, sequenced in a study of long-term antiretroviral therapy in people with HIV. The run of the v3.0 immunoSEQ assay was at survey level. TCRdb keeps only in-frame clones here, not all; method: immunoSEQ multiplex PCR. The sample lists about 22,000 clones; 85% were seen once. The sequenced sample was unsorted PBMCs, obtained roughly 4 years after starting antiretroviral therapy. The receptors were gathered from a man aged 18-30 years with HIV.

The chain employs TRBV6-1 and TRBJ2-7, with 8 bases matching TRBD2. Germline V gene lookup returns CDR1 MNHNS and CDR2 SASEGT. The junction had 10 bases not matched to a gene; V was cut back by 1 base and J by 5 bases. CDR3 length equals 16 residues. CDR3 residues: CASSEEGNGGVDEQYF. The CDR3 DNA reads TGTGCCAGCAGTGAAGAGGGGAACGGGGGGGTCGACGAGCAGTACTTC.

The genes are TRBV19 and TRBJ1-5, with D perhaps TRBD1 (6 bases). CDR1 is LNHDA, CDR2 SQIVND, per germline (reference sequence). Trimming took off 3 bases at V and 4 bases at J, with 10 bases between the two ends. This CDR3 comprises 14 residues. CDR3 DNA sequence: TGTGCCAGTAGTATGGGGCAGGGGAATCAGCCCCAGCATTTT. This encodes CASSMGQGNQPQHF. The full variable domain, with the rest looked up from reference TRBV19 and TRBJ1-5, is DGGITQSPKYLFRKEGQNVTLSCEQNLNHDAMYWYRQDPGQGLRLIYYSQIVNDFQKGDIAEGYSVSREKKESFPLTVTSAQKNPTAFYLCASSMGQGNQPQHFGDGTRLSIL.

This chain links TRBV28 with TRBJ1-3; D not certain. The germline V and J ends were trimmed by 5 bases and 4 bases, with 9 bases remaining between them. The germline V gene encodes CDR1 MDHEN and CDR2 SYDVKM. This CDR3 region has 13 residues. CDR3 sequence reads: CASSLAAGNTIYF. In DNA, the CDR3 is TGTGCCAGCAGTCTCGCGGCGGGAAACACCATATATTTT.

This clone was counted once. The chain employs TRBV6-6 and TRBJ1-4, with D unresolved. The V end lost 2 bases, the J end lost 8 bases, and 9 bases lay between the germline ends. Germline values: CDR1 MNHNY, CDR2 SVGAGI (reference sequence). The CDR3 is 13 amino acids. CDR3 region: CASSYGPKEKLFF. DNA of the CDR3: TGTGCCAGCAGTTACGGGCCGAAAGAAAAACTGTTTTTT.

The rearrangement uses TRBV9 and TRBJ1-6; unclear D gene. Germline V gives CDR1 SGDLS, CDR2 YYNGEE. This CDR3 contains 15 residues. Trimming removed 0 bases from V and 7 bases from J, with 11 bases in between. The CDR3 sequence: CASSVGPLGNSPLHF. The CDR3 coding sequence is TGTGCCAGCAGCGTAGGACCCCTCGGGAATTCACCCCTCCACTTT.